This T cell receptor beta chain appears in the sequencing data of a study of shared clonotypes between healthy human individuals. This CDR3 is 15 amino acids long. Trimming at V came to 3 bases and at J to 3 bases, leaving 8 bases not matched to a gene. In germline, CDR1 is MNHNS, CDR2 SASEGT. Splitting of each subset's genomic DNA was done evenly across several immunoSEQ plates. The repertoire was sequenced with immunoSEQ multiplex PCR; TCRdb's copy has only in-frame clones and lacks some. The table has about 2.1 million clones, roughly 95% seen once; the top ten hold about 1.7%. The naive CD8 fraction comprised CD45RO-negative cells positively selected for CCR7 and excluded terminally differentiated effector memory CD45RA+ cells.

Sequencing used naive CD8+ T cells from PBMCs. The receptor was derived from a young man in good health. Some clones in this sample may be carry-over from other donors' samples. The rearrangement links TRBV6-1 to TRBJ2-7, with 7 bases fitting TRBD2. CDR3 DNA: TGTGCCAGCAGTGAGTCAAGCGGGATATACTACGAGCAGTACTTC. It is translated as CASSESSGIYYEQYF.